The clone carrying this T cell receptor (beta chain) was detected only a few times. The antigen remains undetermined. The time point denotes: pre-sensitization, week 0. The sample's treatment: therapeutic diphenylcyclopropenone sensitization with weekly scalp DPC. Total RNA was extracted from unfractionated whole blood. The sample comes from a study of human T cells and chemical hapten exposure. Study details: Mostly female patients had alopecia areata, totalis or universalis.

The CDR3 contains 15 residues. The germline V gene encodes CDR1 SGHTA and CDR2 FQGNSA. After removal of 7 bases from V and 9 bases from J, the junction contained 13 bases not matched to a gene. TCRdb used MiXCR to reprocess the RACE reads, holding one entry per CDR3 protein. The repertoire holds tens of thousands of distinct CDR3 sequences, around 12% seen once, with 1.5% to 2.5% in the top ten. General observations from the study: No change in TCRs above 1 in 1000 frequency was produced by DPC sensitization.

This rearrangement joins TRBV7-2 to TRBJ2-5; the match to TRBD2 covers 11 bases. The sample consisted of whole blood, taken in connection with sensitization to the hapten diphenylcyclopropenone (DPC). The sequence was obtained from a middle-aged woman with alopecia areata. Some clones in this sample may be carry-over from other donors' samples. This CDR3 reads CASIPRLAGLMAQYF. CDR3 DNA sequence: TGTGCCAGCATCCCCAGACTAGCGGGGTTAATGGCCCAGTACTTC.